This T cell receptor beta chain was observed in a study of shared clonotypes between healthy human individuals. Looking at the study overall: Contributing individuals were a couple of females and a few males aged 18 to 49.

Caucasian adults residing in Nashville, Tennessee made up all the donors. Study findings and constraints: The four-donor shared clonotypes exceeded non-shared clonotypes in generation probability, with non-shared ones scoring lower.

Deletions cut 9 bases from V and 11 bases from J, with 14 bases between. The CDR3 totals 11 residues. Germline lookup yields CDR1 SNHLY and CDR2 FYNNEI. In the case of this clone: Its target is unknown.

This table comes from immunoSEQ multiplex PCR, and its TCRdb copy is limited to in-frame clones, with some not included. The sample shows 1.5 million to 1.9 million clones, nearly 99% of them seen only once. Material: naive CD4+ T cells sorted from blood. Specified subset: CD45RA+ positively selected. The chain carries TRBV2 and TRBJ1-5, with a possible D match to TRBD1 (5 bases). The sequence was collected from a man aged 25 to 40 in good health. The CDR3 DNA is TGTGCCAGTCAAAGGGACCGGGCCCAGCATTTT. This gives the protein CASQRDRAQHF.